Listed below are T cell receptor beta chains from one sample, sequenced in a study of cytomegalovirus exposure and HLA in healthy donors. TCRdb's table, derived via immunoSEQ multiplex PCR, lists solely in-frame clones and lacks some. The sample records roughly 330,000 clones, around 90% being singletons. Sequenced sample: PBMCs. The receptors were gathered from a woman aged 30 to 39 in good health and CMV-seropositive. Each CDR3 is given with its conserved first and last residue. The order of the fields is D gene, V gene, CDR3 length, clone size, J gene, CDR3 DNA, CDR3 protein. The D gene is left open where the match is weak. Size tells how often a clone was seen (once, few, many) or the class of an expanded clone, and some rows leave it out.

.,TRBV4-2,16,.,TRBJ1-4,TGTGCCAGCAGCCAAGAGATCAGGCGCCCGTGGGGGGTACTGTTTTTT,CASSQEIRRPWGVLFF
.,TRBV2,13,.,TRBJ2-7,TGTGCCAGCAGTGTCATCCCCTCCTACGAGCAGTACTTC,CASSVIPSYEQYF
TRBD2,TRBV27,16,.,TRBJ2-3,TGTGCCAGCAGTCCGCGGACTAGCGGGAGCACAGATACGCAGTATTTT,CASSPRTSGSTDTQYF
.,TRBV6-5,16,.,TRBJ2-6,TGTGCCAGCAGTTACGGGATGTGGTCTGGGGCCAACGTCCTGACTTTC,CASSYGMWSGANVLTF
.,TRBV5-6,13,.,TRBJ2-2,TGTGCCAGCAGGTCTGGGACACCCGGGGAGCTGTTTTTT,CASRSGTPGELFF
TRBD1,TRBV4-3,15,.,TRBJ1-6,TGCGCCAGCAGCCAGCGTGACAGGGAGAATTCACCCCTCCACTTT,CASSQRDRENSPLHF
.,TRBV6-5,16,.,TRBJ2-7,TGTGCCAGCAGTTACTCGATCCCGGACAGCCCTTACGAGCAGTACTTC,CASSYSIPDSPYEQYF
TRBD2,TRBV9,17,.,TRBJ2-3,TGTGCCAGCAGCGCCGTCTCGCTTGGCGGGGGGGCAGATACGCAGTATTTT,CASSAVSLGGGADTQYF
.,TRBV27,13,.,TRBJ2-7,TGTGCCAGCAGTTTATCGGGGAGCTACGAGCAGTACTTC,CASSLSGSYEQYF
TRBD1,TRBV18,15,.,TRBJ1-2,TGTGCCAGCTCAATCGGACAGGGGGCAAACTATGGCTACACCTTC,CASSIGQGANYGYTF
TRBD1,TRBV5-6,13,.,TRBJ1-3,TGTGCCAGCAGCGACAGGGCCGCAAACACCATATATTTT,CASSDRAANTIYF
.,TRBV13,15,.,TRBJ2-1,TGTGCCAGCAGCTTAAGGAGGGGGTCTTACAATGAGCAGTTCTTC,CASSLRRGSYNEQFF
TRBD2,TRBV5-8,16,once,TRBJ2-7,TGTGCCAGCAGTCCTCTATTTAGCGGGAGGGGGTACGAGCAGTACTTC,CASSPLFSGRGYEQYF
.,TRBV7-3,15,.,TRBJ2-1,TGTGCCAGCAGCTTAATAGGGAGCTCCTACAATGAGCAGTTCTTC,CASSLIGSSYNEQFF
TRBD2,TRBV9,13,.,TRBJ2-7,TGTGCCAGCAGCGGGACTAGTTTTTACGAGCAGTACTTC,CASSGTSFYEQYF
.,TRBV19,12,few,TRBJ2-3,TGTGCCAGTAGCCCCCCCACAGATACGCAGTATTTT,CASSPPTDTQYF
.,TRBV2,12,.,TRBJ2-3,TGTGCCAGCAGGGCCAACACAGATACGCAGTATTTT,CASRANTDTQYF
.,TRBV9,14,once,TRBJ2-3,TGTGCCAGCAGCGGAACTTCAGGGCCAGATACGCAGTATTTT,CASSGTSGPDTQYF
.,TRBV7-6,15,.,TRBJ1-1,TGTGCCAGCAGCTCTACCGGGACCCTGAACACTGAAGCTTTCTTT,CASSSTGTLNTEAFF
.,TRBV14,16,.,TRBJ1-1,TGTGCCAGCAGCCAAGATCGGTGGCGGGCGGACACTGAAGCTTTCTTT,CASSQDRWRADTEAFF
TRBD2,TRBV11-2,17,.,TRBJ2-7,TGTGCCAGCAGCTTAGATGGTCGAGCGGGAGGGCCTTTCGAGCAGTACTTC,CASSLDGRAGGPFEQYF
.,TRBV15,13,.,TRBJ2-1,TGTGCCACCAGCCGACCGGGGGACAATGAGCAGTTCTTC,CATSRPGDNEQFF
.,TRBV7-7,13,.,TRBJ2-1,TGTGCCAGCAGTTTGACAGTGGGGGATGAGCAGTTCTTC,CASSLTVGDEQFF
.,TRBV28,12,once,TRBJ2-7,TGTGCCAGCAGACTTGGAGACTACGAGCAGTACTTC,CASRLGDYEQYF
.,TRBV4-2,14,.,TRBJ2-2,TGTGCCAGCAGCCAAGATCCGTACACCGGGGAGCTGTTTTTT,CASSQDPYTGELFF
.,TRBV19,15,.,TRBJ2-7,TGTGCCAGTAGTCGATTCGGCGAAAGCTCCTACGAGCAGTACTTC,CASSRFGESSYEQYF